These 11 T cell receptor beta chains share one sample of origin, sequenced in a study of cytomegalovirus exposure and HLA in healthy donors (dated by TCRdb to the late 2010s). Receptor libraries were prepared by the immunoSEQ multiplex PCR assay. The multiplex PCR relied on a mix of 60 forward primers for TCR Vbeta segments and 13 reverse primers for TCR Jbeta segments. TCRdb's version of the immuneACCESS table is confined to in-frame rearrangements and falls short of the full clone set. An unresolved V gene accounts for under half of the shortfall where checked; the remainder is of unknown origin. Counted in this sample were under 200,000 clones; roughly 78% of them appeared once. Roughly 3% of the sample is taken by the ten largest. Specimen: PBMCs. The receptors originated from a woman in her forties in good health and CMV-seronegative.

The chain links TRBV2 to TRBJ1-6; D is perhaps TRBD1 (6 bases). V lost 4 bases and J 13 bases, leaving 14 bases between the germline ends. Looked up from germline, CDR1 is SNHLY and CDR2 is FYNNEI. This CDR3 region has 13 residues. CDR3 in amino acids: CASSGRGASPLHF. CDR3 bases: TGTGCCAGCAGTGGCAGGGGAGCATCCCCCCTCCACTTT.

The rearrangement joins TRBV7-7 to TRBJ2-3; D is unclear. V shed 1 base and J shed 6 bases, with 8 bases lying between them. CDR1 and CDR2 from the germline V gene are SSHAT and FNYEAQ (reference sequence). This CDR3 is built from 13 residues. In nucleotides, the CDR3 is TGTGCCAGCAGCTTAGGACATTCGGATACGCAGTATTTT. Encoded protein: CASSLGHSDTQYF.

The chain is built from TRBV11-1 and TRBJ2-5, with D perhaps TRBD2 (7 bases). V was pared by 5 bases and J by 4 bases, with 17 bases between. CDR3 size: 15 residues. Germline CDR1 and CDR2: SGHAT and FQDESV (reference sequence). The CDR3 loop reads CASSPGEGSVETQYF. The CDR3 nucleotides read TGTGCCAGCAGCCCAGGGGAGGGGTCGGTAGAGACCCAGTACTTC.

The V and J genes are TRBV5-1 and TRBJ1-2; the match to TRBD1 covers 9 bases. Germline CDR1 and CDR2: SGHRS and YFSETQ. This CDR3 has 14 residues. V dropped 3 bases and J dropped 6; count of bases not matched to a gene: 6. CDR3 protein: CASSSTGGVDGYTF. The CDR3 DNA follows: TGCGCCAGCAGCTCCACAGGGGGCGTCGATGGCTACACCTTC.

This clone was detected a few times. The chain links TRBV7-9 to TRBJ1-1, with D possibly matching TRBD1 (5 bases). Between the trimmed V and J ends, which lost 2 bases and 11 bases, there was a span of 15 bases. The CDR3 loop spans 13 amino acids. Germline V gives CDR1 SEHNR, CDR2 FQNEAQ (reference sequence). The CDR3 is CASSLRSGGSAFF. CDR3 nucleotide sequence: TGTGCCAGCAGCTTAAGGTCCGGGGGATCGGCTTTCTTT.

The chain has TRBV5-1 and TRBJ1-1; 7 bases agree with TRBD1. CDR1 is SGHRS, CDR2 YFSETQ, per germline. Unmatched junction bases numbered 7, after V lost 7 bases and J lost 1 base. This CDR3 is 14 amino acids long. CDR3: CASSVDRKNTEAFF. CDR3 DNA: TGCGCCAGCTCGGTGGACAGGAAGAACACTGAAGCTTTCTTT.

The chain combines TRBV13 with TRBJ2-7; tentatively, D is TRBD1 (6 bases). Germline V lookup: CDR1 PRHDT, CDR2 FYEKMQ (reference sequence). With 5 bases removed from V and 6 bases from J, the gap between germline ends came to 20 bases. This CDR3 is built from 15 residues. The CDR3 nucleotides read TGTGCCAGCAGCCTCCAGGACCGGACAGCTTTCGAGCAGTACTTC. It codes for CASSLQDRTAFEQYF. The full variable domain, its missing parts supplied by reference TRBV13 and TRBJ2-7, is AAGVIQSPRHLIKEKRETATLKCYPIPRHDTVYWYQQGPGQDPQFLISFYEKMQSDKGSIPDRFSAQQFSDYHSELNMSSLELGDSALYFCASSLQDRTAFEQYFGPGTRLTVT.

The chain recombines TRBV7-9 with TRBJ1-5; no clear D. Trimming removed 5 bases at V and 2 bases at J, with 13 bases between. The CDR3 sequence is 15 residues long. Germline V lookup: CDR1 SEHNR, CDR2 FQNEAQ (reference sequence). The DNA for the CDR3 is TGTGCCAGCAGCACGAGCCAACCTGGCAATCAGCCCCAGCATTTT. It yields the protein CASSTSQPGNQPQHF.

This clone appeared a few times. The J gene is TRBJ2-6, the V gene TRBV28; D is perhaps TRBD2 (5 bases). The CDR3 has 16 amino acids. V lost 8 bases, J lost 3 bases, and 17 bases lay in between. CDR1 is MDHEN and CDR2 is SYDVKM in the germline V gene. The chain's CDR3 is CASSYGGRGGANVLTF. The CDR3 DNA reads TGTGCCAGCTCCTACGGAGGCCGGGGTGGGGCCAACGTCCTGACTTTC.

The rearrangement links TRBV7-9 to TRBJ1-2, with 8 bases lining up with TRBD1. The V segment lost 2 bases and the J segment 4 bases; nucleotides outside the gene matches: 6. This CDR3 is built from 15 residues. Germline-derived CDR1 and CDR2 are SEHNR and FQNEAQ (reference sequence). The CDR3 protein is CASSLSGTGIYGYTF. CDR3 DNA: TGTGCCAGCAGCTTATCCGGGACAGGAATCTATGGCTACACCTTC.

CDR3 in DNA: TGTGCCAGCAGCTTAATTGGGGACAGGGGGACAGATACGCAGTATTTT. Its protein product is CASSLIGDRGTDTQYF. The chain employs TRBV7-9 and TRBJ2-3; 11 bases are shared with TRBD1. CDR1 and CDR2 (germline): SEHNR, FQNEAQ (reference sequence). The V segment lost 2 bases and the J segment 3 bases; nucleotides outside the gene matches: 4. The CDR3 sequence is 16 residues long.